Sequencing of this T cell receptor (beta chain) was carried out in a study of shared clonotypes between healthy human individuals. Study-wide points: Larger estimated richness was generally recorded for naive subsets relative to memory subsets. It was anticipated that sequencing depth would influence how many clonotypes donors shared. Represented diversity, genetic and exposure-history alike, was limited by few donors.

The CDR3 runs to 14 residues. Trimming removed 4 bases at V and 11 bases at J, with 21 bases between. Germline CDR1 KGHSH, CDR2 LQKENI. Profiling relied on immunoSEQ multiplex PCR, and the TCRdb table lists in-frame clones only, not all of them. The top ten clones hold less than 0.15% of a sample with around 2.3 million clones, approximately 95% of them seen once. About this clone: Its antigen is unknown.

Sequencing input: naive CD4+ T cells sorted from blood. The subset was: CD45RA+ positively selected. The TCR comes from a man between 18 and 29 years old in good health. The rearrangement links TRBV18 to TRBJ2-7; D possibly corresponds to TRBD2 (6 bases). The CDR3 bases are TGTGCCAGCTCACTTTCAGAAAGTGGGGAGGCCAAGTACTTC. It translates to CASSLSESGEAKYF.